A selection of T cell receptor beta chains follows, all from one sample in a study of blood T cell repertoires in COVID-19. This table comes from immunoSEQ multiplex PCR, and its TCRdb copy is limited to in-frame clones, with some not included. The sample lists about 240,000 clones; 70% to 85% were seen once. The sequenced sample consisted of peripheral blood. The receptor set was obtained from an elderly woman with acute or convalescent COVID-19. Both conserved end residues are part of each CDR3. Fields, in order: D gene, clone size, V gene, J gene, CDR3 protein, CDR3 DNA. The D gene is left open where the match is weak. Clone size is shown for a subset of rows, as once, few, many or a class of expanded clone.

.	once	TRBV13	TRBJ1-6	CASSTQGPGSPLHF	TGTGCCAGCAGCACACAGGGCCCTGGGTCACCCCTCCACTTT
TRBD1	.	TRBV28	TRBJ1-5	CASKRGLEPQHF	TGTGCCAGCAAGAGGGGGCTTGAGCCCCAGCATTTT
.	.	TRBV10-3	TRBJ1-6	CAINGQTDSPLHF	TGTGCCATTAACGGACAGACCGATTCACCCCTCCACTTT
.	once	TRBV28	TRBJ2-3	CASSSPGIGADTQYF	TGTGCCAGCAGTTCTCCAGGGATTGGCGCAGATACGCAGTATTTT
.	.	TRBV11-2	TRBJ1-5	CASSPPGWNQPQHF	TGTGCCAGCAGCCCCCCCGGGTGGAATCAGCCCCAGCATTTT
.	.	TRBV11-2	TRBJ2-3	CASSLDWARPAADTQYF	TGTGCCAGCAGCTTAGATTGGGCCAGGCCTGCTGCAGATACGCAGTATTTT
.	.	TRBV3-1/TRBV3-2	TRBJ1-5	CASSRTPSNQPQHF	TGTGCCAGCAGCCGGACACCTAGCAATCAGCCCCAGCATTTT
.	.	TRBV5-4	TRBJ2-3	CASSLEHTDTQYF	TGTGCCAGCAGCTTGGAGCACACAGATACGCAGTATTTT
.	once	TRBV28	TRBJ2-1	CASRSRVRNYNEQFF	TGTGCCAGCAGGTCCAGGGTGAGGAACTACAATGAGCAGTTCTTC
.	.	TRBV30	TRBJ1-5	CAWSGSKGRSQPQHF	TGTGCCTGGAGTGGGTCGAAAGGGAGAAGTCAGCCCCAGCATTTT
.	.	TRBV6-5	TRBJ1-5	CASSTWSNQPQHF	TGTGCCAGCAGTACATGGAGCAATCAGCCCCAGCATTTT
TRBD1	.	TRBV18	TRBJ1-2	CASSPGTGEGYTF	TGTGCCAGCTCACCCGGGACAGGGGAAGGCTACACCTTC
.	.	TRBV20-1	TRBJ1-1	CSARSPQAFF	TGCAGTGCTCGGAGCCCACAAGCTTTCTTT
.	.	TRBV6-5	TRBJ1-4	CASRLHRNEKLFF	TGTGCCAGCAGATTACACCGTAATGAAAAACTGTTTTTT
.	.	TRBV24-1	TRBJ1-1	CATSDPRTGDTEAFF	TGTGCCACCAGTGATCCTAGGACGGGGGACACTGAAGCTTTCTTT
.	.	TRBV6-5	TRBJ1-1	CASSPQGWNTEAFF	TGTGCCAGCAGTCCACAGGGTTGGAACACTGAAGCTTTCTTT
TRBD1	.	TRBV6-5	TRBJ1-2	CASIAGGGGNYGYTF	TGTGCCAGCATTGCAGGGGGCGGTGGTAACTATGGCTACACCTTC
.	.	TRBV5-1	TRBJ2-3	CASTYSSGSGTDTQYF	TGCGCCAGCACTTATTCCTCAGGTTCTGGCACAGATACGCAGTATTTT
TRBD1	.	TRBV15	TRBJ2-4	CATRKGTGGTKNIQYF	TGTGCCACCAGAAAAGGGACAGGGGGGACCAAAAACATTCAGTACTTC
TRBD1	few	TRBV30	TRBJ2-2	CAWSLSRGRNTGELFF	TGTGCCTGGAGTCTCAGCAGGGGGCGGAACACCGGGGAGCTGTTTTTT
TRBD1	.	TRBV5-4	TRBJ1-1	CASRTGGPLTTEAFF	TGTGCCAGCAGAACAGGGGGTCCCCTGACCACTGAAGCTTTCTTT
.	.	TRBV19	TRBJ2-7	CASSIGSSEQYF	TGTGCCAGTAGTATAGGGTCGAGCGAGCAGTACTTC
.	.	TRBV6-5	TRBJ1-1	CASSPPGGTGTEAFF	TGTGCCAGCAGTCCCCCCGGGGGAACCGGCACTGAAGCTTTCTTT
.	.	TRBV7-2	TRBJ1-1	CASSPGRGMNTEAFF	TGTGCCAGCAGCCCAGGTAGGGGCATGAACACTGAAGCTTTCTTT
TRBD1	.	TRBV7-9	TRBJ1-1	CASSSPTGMRAEAFF	TGTGCCAGCAGCTCCCCGACAGGGATGAGGGCTGAAGCTTTCTTT
.	once	TRBV19	TRBJ1-4	CASSNDEGANEKLFF	TGTGCCAGTAGTAATGACGAGGGAGCTAATGAAAAACTGTTTTTT